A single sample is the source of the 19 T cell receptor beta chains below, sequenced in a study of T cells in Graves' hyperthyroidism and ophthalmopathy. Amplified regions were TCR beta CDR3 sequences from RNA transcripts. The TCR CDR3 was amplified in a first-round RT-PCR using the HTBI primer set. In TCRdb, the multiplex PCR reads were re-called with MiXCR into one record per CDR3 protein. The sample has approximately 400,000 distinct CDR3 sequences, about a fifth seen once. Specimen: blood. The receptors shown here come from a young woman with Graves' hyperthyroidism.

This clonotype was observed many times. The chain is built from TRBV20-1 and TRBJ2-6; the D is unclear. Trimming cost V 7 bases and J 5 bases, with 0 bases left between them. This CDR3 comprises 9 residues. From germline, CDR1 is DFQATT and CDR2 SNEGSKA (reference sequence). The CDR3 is CSGANVLTF. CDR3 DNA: TGCAGTGGGGCCAACGTCCTGACTTTC.

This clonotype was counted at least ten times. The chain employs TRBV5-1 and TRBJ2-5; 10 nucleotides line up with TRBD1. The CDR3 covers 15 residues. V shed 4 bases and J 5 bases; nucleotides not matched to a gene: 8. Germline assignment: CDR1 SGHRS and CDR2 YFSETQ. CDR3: CASSGGQGVWETQYF. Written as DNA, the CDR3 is TGCGCCAGCAGCGGCGGACAGGGGGTTTGGGAGACCCAGTACTTC.

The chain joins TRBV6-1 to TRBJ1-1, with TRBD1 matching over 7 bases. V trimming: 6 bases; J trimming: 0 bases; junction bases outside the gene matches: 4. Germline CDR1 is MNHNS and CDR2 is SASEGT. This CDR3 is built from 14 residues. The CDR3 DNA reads TGTGCCAGCAGAAGGGGGCTGTTGAACACTGAAGCTTTCTTT. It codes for CASRRGLLNTEAFF.

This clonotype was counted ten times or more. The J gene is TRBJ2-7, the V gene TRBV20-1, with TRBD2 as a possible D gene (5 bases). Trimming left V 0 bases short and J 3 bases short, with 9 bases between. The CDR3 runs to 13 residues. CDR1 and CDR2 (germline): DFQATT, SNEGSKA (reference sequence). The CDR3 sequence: CSAREVGLYEQYF. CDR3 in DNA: TGCAGTGCTAGAGAAGTAGGACTCTACGAGCAGTACTTC.

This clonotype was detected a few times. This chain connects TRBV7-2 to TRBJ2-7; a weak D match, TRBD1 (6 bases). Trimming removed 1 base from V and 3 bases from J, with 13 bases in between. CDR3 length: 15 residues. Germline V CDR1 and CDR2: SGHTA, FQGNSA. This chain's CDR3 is CASSLGPGVGYEQYF. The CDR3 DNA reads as TGTGCCAGCAGCTTAGGACCAGGGGTGGGCTACGAGCAGTACTTC.

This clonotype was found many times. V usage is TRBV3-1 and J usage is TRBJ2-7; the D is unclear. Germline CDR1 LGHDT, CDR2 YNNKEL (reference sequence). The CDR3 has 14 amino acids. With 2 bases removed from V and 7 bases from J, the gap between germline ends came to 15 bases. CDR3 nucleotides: TGTGCCAGCAGCCAAACCGGGCCGCCTAGGGAGCAGTACTTC. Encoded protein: CASSQTGPPREQYF.

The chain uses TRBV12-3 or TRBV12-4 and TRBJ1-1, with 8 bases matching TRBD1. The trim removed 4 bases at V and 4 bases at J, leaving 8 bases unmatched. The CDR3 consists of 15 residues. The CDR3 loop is CASSSNRGTTTEAFF. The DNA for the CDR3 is TGTGCCAGCAGTTCAAACAGGGGGACGACCACTGAAGCTTTCTTT.

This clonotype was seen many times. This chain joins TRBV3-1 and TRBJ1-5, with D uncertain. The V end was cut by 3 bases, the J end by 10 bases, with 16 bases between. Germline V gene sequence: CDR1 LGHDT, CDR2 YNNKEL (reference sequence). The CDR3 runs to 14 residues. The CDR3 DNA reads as TGTGCCAGCAGCCAGGAGTGGCGAGGGTACCCCCAGCATTTT. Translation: CASSQEWRGYPQHF.

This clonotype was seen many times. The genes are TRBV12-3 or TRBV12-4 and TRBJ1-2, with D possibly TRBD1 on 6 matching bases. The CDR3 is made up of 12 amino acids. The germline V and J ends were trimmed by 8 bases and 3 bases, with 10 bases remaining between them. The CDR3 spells CASLGQYYGYTF. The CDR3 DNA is TGTGCCAGCCTAGGACAGTACTATGGCTACACCTTC.

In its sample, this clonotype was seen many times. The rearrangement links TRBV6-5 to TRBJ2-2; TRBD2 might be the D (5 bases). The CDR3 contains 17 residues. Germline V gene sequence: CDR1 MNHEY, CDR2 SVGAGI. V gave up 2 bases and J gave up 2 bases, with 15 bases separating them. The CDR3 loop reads CASSYVGLRGNTGELFF. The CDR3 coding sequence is TGTGCCAGCAGTTACGTTGGGCTTCGGGGTAACACCGGGGAGCTGTTTTTT.

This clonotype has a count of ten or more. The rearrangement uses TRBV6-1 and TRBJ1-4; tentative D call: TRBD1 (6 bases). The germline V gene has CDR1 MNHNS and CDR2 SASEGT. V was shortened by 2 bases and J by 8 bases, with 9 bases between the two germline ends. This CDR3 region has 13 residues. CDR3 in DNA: TGTGCCAGCAGTGAAACAGGGCGCGAAAAACTGTTTTTT. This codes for CASSETGREKLFF.

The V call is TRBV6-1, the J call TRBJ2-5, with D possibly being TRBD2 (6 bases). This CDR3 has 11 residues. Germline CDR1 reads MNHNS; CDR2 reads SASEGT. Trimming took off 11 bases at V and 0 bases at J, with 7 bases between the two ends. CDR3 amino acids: CAAGNQETQYF. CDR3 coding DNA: TGTGCCGCGGGGAACCAAGAGACCCAGTACTTC.

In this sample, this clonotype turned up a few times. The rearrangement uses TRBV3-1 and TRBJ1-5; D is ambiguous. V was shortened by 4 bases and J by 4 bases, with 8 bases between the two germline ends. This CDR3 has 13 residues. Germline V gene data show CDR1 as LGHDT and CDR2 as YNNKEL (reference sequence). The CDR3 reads CASSRSGNQPQHF. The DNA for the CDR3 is TGTGCCAGCAGCCGAAGTGGGAATCAGCCCCAGCATTTT.

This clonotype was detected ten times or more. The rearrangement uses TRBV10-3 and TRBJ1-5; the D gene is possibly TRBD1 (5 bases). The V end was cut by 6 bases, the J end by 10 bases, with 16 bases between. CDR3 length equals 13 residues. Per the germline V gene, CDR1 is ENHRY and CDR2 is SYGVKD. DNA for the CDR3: TGTGCCATCAGCGACACGGGGGTTGATCCCCAGCATTTT. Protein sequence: CAISDTGVDPQHF.

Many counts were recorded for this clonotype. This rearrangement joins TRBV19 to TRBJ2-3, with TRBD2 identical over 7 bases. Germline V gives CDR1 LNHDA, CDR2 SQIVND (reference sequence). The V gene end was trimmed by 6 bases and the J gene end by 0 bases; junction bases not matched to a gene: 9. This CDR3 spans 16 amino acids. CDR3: CASRDGRAMSTDTQYF. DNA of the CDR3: TGTGCCAGTAGAGATGGGAGGGCGATGAGCACAGATACGCAGTATTTT.

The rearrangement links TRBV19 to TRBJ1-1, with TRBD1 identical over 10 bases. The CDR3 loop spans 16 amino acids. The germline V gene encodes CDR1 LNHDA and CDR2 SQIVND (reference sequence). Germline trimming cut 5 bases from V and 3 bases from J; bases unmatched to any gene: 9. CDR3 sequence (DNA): TGTGCCAGTAGTGACCCGACAGGGGGCTGGGACACTGAAGCTTTCTTT. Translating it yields CASSDPTGGWDTEAFF.

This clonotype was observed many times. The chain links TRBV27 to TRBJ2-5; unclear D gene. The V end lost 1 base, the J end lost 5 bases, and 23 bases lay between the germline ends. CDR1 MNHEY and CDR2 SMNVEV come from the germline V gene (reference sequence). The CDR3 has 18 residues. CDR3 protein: CASSLWSPTTPSWETQYF. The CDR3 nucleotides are TGTGCCAGCAGTTTATGGTCACCAACGACGCCGAGTTGGGAGACCCAGTACTTC.

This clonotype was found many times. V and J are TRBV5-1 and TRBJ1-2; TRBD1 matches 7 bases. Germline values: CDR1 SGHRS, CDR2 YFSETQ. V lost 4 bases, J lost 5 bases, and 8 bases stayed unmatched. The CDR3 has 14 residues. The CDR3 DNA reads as TGCGCCAGCAGCGGGGGACAGATAGGATATGGCTACACCTTC. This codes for CASSGGQIGYGYTF.

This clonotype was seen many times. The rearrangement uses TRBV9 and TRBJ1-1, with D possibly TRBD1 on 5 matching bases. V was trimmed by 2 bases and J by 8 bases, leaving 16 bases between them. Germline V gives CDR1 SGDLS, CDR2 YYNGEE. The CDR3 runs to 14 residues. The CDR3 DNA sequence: TGTGCCAGCAGCGTCGACCTGGGGGATACCGAAGCTTTCTTT. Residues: CASSVDLGDTEAFF.